Below, 25 T cell receptor beta chains from the same sample are listed, as sequenced in a study of neurological immune-mediated disorders. In TCRdb, the 5' RACE reads were re-called with MiXCR into one record per CDR3 protein. The sample holds roughly 71,000 distinct CDR3 sequences; roughly 3.6% are singletons and the top ten take approximately 1.3%. Material for sequencing was PBMCs. The receptors shown here come from a man aged 30 to 39 with multiple sclerosis.

The chain has TRBV20-1 and TRBJ2-5; D might be TRBD1 (7 bases). The CDR3 is made up of 13 amino acids. V lost 5 bases to trimming and J lost 9 bases, with 19 bases between them. Germline CDR1 DFQATT, CDR2 SNEGSKA (reference sequence). The CDR3, as DNA: TGCAGTGCTCTCCCACCCACAGGGGAGGCCCAGTACTTC. The encoded protein is CSALPPTGEAQYF.

This clonotype was detected many times. The chain recombines TRBV7-2 with TRBJ2-3; tentatively, D is TRBD1 (5 bases). V was trimmed by 7 bases and J by 3 bases, leaving 14 bases between them. Germline lookup yields CDR1 SGHTA and CDR2 FQGNSA. The CDR3 runs to 14 residues. This CDR3 is CASTWSRATDTQYF. In DNA form, the CDR3 reads TGTGCCAGCACCTGGAGCAGGGCAACAGATACGCAGTATTTT.

This clonotype was picked up many times. J is TRBJ2-5 and V is TRBV10-2; D unresolved. The length of the CDR3 is 12 residues. CDR1 is WSHSY, CDR2 SAAADI, per germline. V was cut by 0 bases and J by 5 bases, with 4 bases left in between. The CDR3 DNA is TGCGCCAGCAGTGAGTCCTGGGAGACCCAGTACTTC. Protein sequence: CASSESWETQYF.

This clonotype was seen repeatedly, ten times or more. Here the CDR3 reads CSAIDTGGETQYF. CDR3 DNA: TGCAGTGCTATCGACACGGGTGGAGAGACCCAGTACTTC. V gene TRBV20-1 combines with J gene TRBJ2-5; D gene uncertain. Trimming cost V 4 bases and J 4 bases, with 13 bases left between them. Germline CDR1 reads DFQATT; CDR2 reads SNEGSKA (reference sequence). There are 13 residues in the CDR3.

This clonotype was counted at least ten times. The chain combines TRBV5-1 with TRBJ2-2; D gene ambiguous. Germline V gene data show CDR1 as SGHRS and CDR2 as YFSETQ. This CDR3 comprises 14 residues. The V end lost 0 bases, the J end lost 5 bases, and 8 bases lay between the germline ends. The CDR3: CASSLEAQTGELFF. CDR3 in DNA: TGCGCCAGCAGCTTGGAAGCTCAGACCGGGGAGCTGTTTTTT.

This clonotype occurred many times. This rearrangement joins TRBV10-3 to TRBJ2-3; D is possibly TRBD1 or TRBD2 (5 bases each). Germline V gene lookup returns CDR1 ENHRY and CDR2 SYGVKD. Trimming shortened V by 0 bases and J by 5 bases, and 15 bases separated the two germline ends. The CDR3 is made up of 16 amino acids. The CDR3 nucleotides are TGTGCCATCAGTGAGTCGAGGGACCGTGTCAAAGATACGCAGTATTTT. Protein: CAISESRDRVKDTQYF.

This clonotype was seen many times. The chain couples TRBV19 to TRBJ2-1; the D is unclear. Trimming removed 2 bases from V and 7 bases from J, with 6 bases in between. Germline-derived CDR1 and CDR2 are LNHDA and SQIVND (reference sequence). This CDR3 has 12 residues. CDR3 amino acids: CASSIFSNEQFF. CDR3 nucleotide sequence: TGTGCCAGTAGTATATTTAGTAATGAGCAGTTCTTC.

Many counts were recorded for this clonotype. This rearrangement joins TRBV12-3 or TRBV12-4 to TRBJ2-1; D gene uncertain. CDR3 length: 14 residues. The ends were cut back, 3 bases at V and 0 bases at J, with 6 bases in the middle. The CDR3 nucleotides are TGTGCCAGCAGTTTTTGGGGCTCCTACAATGAGCAGTTCTTC. Translating it yields CASSFWGSYNEQFF.

At least ten counts were recorded for this clonotype. The genes are TRBV20-1 and TRBJ1-6; 8 positions agree with TRBD1. There are 16 residues in the CDR3. Trimming took 0 bases from V and 6 from J; bases not matched to a gene: 7. CDR1 and CDR2 (germline): DFQATT, SNEGSKA (reference sequence). The CDR3 reads CSARDLGQGTNSPLHF. CDR3 bases: TGCAGTGCTAGAGACCTAGGACAGGGAACTAATTCACCCCTCCACTTT.

This clonotype has at least ten counts. The chain has TRBV27 and TRBJ2-7; D is unclear. V lost 8 bases, J lost 3 bases, and 14 bases lay in between. Per the germline V gene, CDR1 is MNHEY and CDR2 is SMNVEV (reference sequence). This CDR3 region has 13 residues. CDR3 region: CASGLGQLYEQYF. The DNA for the CDR3 is TGTGCCAGCGGGTTGGGCCAACTCTACGAGCAGTACTTC.

There are many counts of this clonotype. The V gene is TRBV4-1, the J gene TRBJ2-1; D is uncertain. Germline V gives CDR1 MGHRA, CDR2 YSYEKL. Trimming removed 1 base from V and 8 bases from J, with 9 bases in between. This CDR3 has 13 amino acids. CDR3 coding DNA: TGCGCCAGCAGCCAAGCCGTCGGGCATGAGCAGTTCTTC. It yields the protein CASSQAVGHEQFF.

This clonotype was seen repeatedly, ten times or more. The gene calls are TRBV5-5 and TRBJ2-1, with TRBD1 as a possible D gene (7 bases). The CDR3 totals 15 residues. In germline, CDR1 is SGHKS, CDR2 YYEKEE (reference sequence). With 2 bases removed from V and 0 bases from J, the gap between germline ends came to 9 bases. The CDR3 nucleotides are TGTGCCAGCAGCTTTCAGGGGGGCTCCTACAATGAGCAGTTCTTC. Its translation is CASSFQGGSYNEQFF.

There are many counts of this clonotype. This chain connects TRBV7-9 to TRBJ2-2, with TRBD1 matching 8 bases. CDR1 SEHNR and CDR2 FQNEAQ come from the germline V gene (reference sequence). CDR3 length: 14 residues. J was trimmed by 6 bases and V by 5 bases; bases with no gene match: 5. The CDR3 DNA is TGTGCCAGCAGCACCTGGACAGGGTCCGGGGAGCTGTTTTTT. It specifies CASSTWTGSGELFF.

At least ten counts were recorded for this clonotype. The chain couples TRBV19 to TRBJ1-1; D unresolved. CDR3 length: 12 residues. The V end was cut by 8 bases, the J end by 4 bases, with 11 bases between. Germline V gene lookup returns CDR1 LNHDA and CDR2 SQIVND (reference sequence). The CDR3 DNA sequence: TGTGCCAGTGGTCGGTGGGGCACTGAAGCTTTCTTT. The encoded protein is CASGRWGTEAFF.

This clonotype was seen repeatedly, ten times or more. V usage is TRBV20-1 and J usage is TRBJ1-2, with D possibly being TRBD1 (5 bases). The germline V gene encodes CDR1 DFQATT and CDR2 SNEGSKA (reference sequence). Trimming took 2 bases from V and 4 from J, leaving 17 bases between them. CDR3 length: 15 residues. CDR3 nucleotide sequence: TGCAGTGCTAGACCTTACCCGCAGGGAGCCTATGGCTACACCTTC. It yields the protein CSARPYPQGAYGYTF.

This clonotype was seen at least ten times. The chain uses TRBV11-2 and TRBJ1-5; D not resolved. Trimming pared 0 bases from V and 10 bases from J, leaving 10 bases between. Germline lookup yields CDR1 SGHAT and CDR2 FQNNGV. CDR3 length equals 13 residues. The CDR3 loop reads CASSLDFRGPQHF. The CDR3 DNA follows: TGTGCCAGCAGCTTAGATTTCAGAGGACCCCAGCATTTT. Complete variable domain (other parts from reference TRBV11-2 and TRBJ1-5): EAGVAQSPRYKIIEKRQSVAFWCNPISGHATLYWYQQILGQGPKLLIQFQNNGVVDDSQLPKDRFSAERLKGVDSTLKIQPAKLEDSAVYLCASSLDFRGPQHFGDGTRLSIL.

This clonotype was counted at least ten times. The chain employs TRBV9 and TRBJ2-2; D call uncertain. Germline lookup yields CDR1 SGDLS and CDR2 YYNGEE. With 0 bases removed from V and 0 bases from J, the gap between germline ends came to 9 bases. The CDR3 is 16 amino acids. The CDR3 loop reads CASSVDRPTNTGELFF. The CDR3 DNA is TGTGCCAGCAGCGTAGATAGGCCTACGAACACCGGGGAGCTGTTTTTT. Variable domain in full (rest from reference TRBV9 and TRBJ2-2): DSGVTQTPKHLITATGQRVTLRCSPRSGDLSVYWYQQSLDQGLQFLIQYYNGEERAKGNILERFSAQQFPDLHSELNLSSLELGDSALYFCASSVDRPTNTGELFFGEGSRLTVL.

This clonotype was detected many times. This chain connects TRBV5-1 to TRBJ1-2, with 10 positions matching TRBD1. Per germline, CDR1 SGHRS and CDR2 YFSETQ. The CDR3 runs to 13 residues. V shed 4 bases, J shed 9 bases, and the junction held 6 bases outside the gene matches. The CDR3: CASSPGQGGSYTF. As DNA, the CDR3 is TGCGCCAGCAGCCCCGGACAGGGGGGGAGCTACACCTTC.

This clonotype was seen ten or more times. The gene calls are TRBV7-2 and TRBJ2-7; no firm D call. There are 14 residues in the CDR3. Germline V gene sequence: CDR1 SGHTA, CDR2 FQGNSA. V lost 1 base and J 1 base, leaving 8 bases between the germline ends. CDR3 sequence reads: CASSLVATSYEQYF. The CDR3 DNA follows: TGTGCCAGCAGCTTAGTGGCCACTTCCTACGAGCAGTACTTC.

This clonotype has just a few counts. The chain combines TRBV5-8 with TRBJ2-2, with D unresolved. The length of the CDR3 is 16 residues. V gave up 4 bases and J gave up 0 bases, with 13 bases separating them. Germline V CDR1 and CDR2: SGHTS, YDEGEE. Here the CDR3 DNA reads TGTGCCAGCAGCGCGAGTAGGCGCACGAACACCGGGGAGCTGTTTTTT. This gives the protein CASSASRRTNTGELFF.

Turning to this clonotype: A read error may be the cause here, since a much bigger clone is one base away. CDR3 amino acids: CASSEIGHEQYF. In nucleotides, the CDR3 is TGTGCCAGCAGTGAAATAGGACATGAGCAGTACTTC. This rearrangement joins TRBV2 to TRBJ2-7; possible D gene TRBD1, 5 bases. V lost 2 bases to trimming and J lost 7 bases, with 9 bases between them. Germline CDR1 is SNHLY and CDR2 is FYNNEI. The CDR3 covers 12 residues.

This clonotype was detected ten times or more. V usage is TRBV4-1 and J usage is TRBJ1-2; D is unresolved. Trimming left V 1 base short and J 2 bases short, with 8 bases between. The CDR3 length is 14 residues. CDR1 is MGHRA and CDR2 is YSYEKL in the germline V gene. In nucleotides, the CDR3 is TGCGCCAGCAGCCAAGGGGAGATGAACTATGGCTACACCTTC. Translation gives CASSQGEMNYGYTF.

This clonotype has at least ten counts. The chain has TRBV6-5 and TRBJ2-3, with TRBD2 matching 11 bases. The J segment lost 2 bases and the V segment lost 4 bases, leaving 5 bases of the junction unmatched. Germline V gives CDR1 MNHEY, CDR2 SVGAGI. The CDR3 covers 16 residues. The CDR3 reads CASSFGTSGPTDTQYF. In nucleotides, the CDR3 is TGTGCCAGCAGTTTCGGGACTAGCGGACCCACAGATACGCAGTATTTT.

This clonotype was observed at least ten times. The chain is built from TRBV5-8 and TRBJ2-3, with D uncertain. Per the germline V gene, CDR1 is SGHTS and CDR2 is YDEGEE. The V end lost 1 base, the J end lost 1 base, and 4 bases lay between the germline ends. This CDR3 is 13 amino acids long. CDR3 region: CASSLYGTDTQYF. For the CDR3, the DNA is TGTGCCAGCAGCTTGTACGGCACAGATACGCAGTATTTT. Together with reference TRBV5-8 and TRBJ2-3, the CDR3 gives the full variable domain: EAGVTQSPTHLIKTRGQQATLRCSPISGHTSVYWYQQALGLGLQFLLWYDEGEERNRGNFPPRFSGRQFPNYSSELNVNALELEDSALYLCASSLYGTDTQYFGPGTRLTVL.

This clonotype was detected many times. This sequence joins TRBV20-1 and TRBJ2-7, with D possibly TRBD2 on 5 matching bases. Germline V gene sequence: CDR1 DFQATT, CDR2 SNEGSKA (reference sequence). The CDR3 contains 15 residues. Deletions cut 5 bases from V and 5 bases from J, with 22 bases between. The CDR3 loop reads CSAQDRATGVDEQYF. The CDR3 nucleotides are TGCAGTGCTCAGGACCGTGCAACCGGGGTCGACGAGCAGTACTTC.